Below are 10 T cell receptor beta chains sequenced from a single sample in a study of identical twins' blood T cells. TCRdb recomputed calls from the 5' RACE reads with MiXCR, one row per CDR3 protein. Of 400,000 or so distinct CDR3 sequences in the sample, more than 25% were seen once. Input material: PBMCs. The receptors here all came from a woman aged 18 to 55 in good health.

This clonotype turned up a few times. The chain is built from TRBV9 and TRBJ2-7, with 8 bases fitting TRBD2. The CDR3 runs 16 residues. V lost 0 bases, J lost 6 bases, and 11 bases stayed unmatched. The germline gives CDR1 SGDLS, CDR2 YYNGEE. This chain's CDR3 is CASSVGGQAGAGEQYF. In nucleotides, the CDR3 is TGTGCCAGCAGCGTAGGGGGGCAAGCGGGAGCGGGCGAGCAGTACTTC.

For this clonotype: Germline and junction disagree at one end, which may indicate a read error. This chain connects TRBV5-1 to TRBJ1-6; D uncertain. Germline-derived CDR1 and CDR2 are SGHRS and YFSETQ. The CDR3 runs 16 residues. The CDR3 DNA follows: TGTGCCAGCAGCTTGGTCCAACAGAGGTATAATTCACCCCTCCACTTT. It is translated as CASSLVQQRYNSPLHF.

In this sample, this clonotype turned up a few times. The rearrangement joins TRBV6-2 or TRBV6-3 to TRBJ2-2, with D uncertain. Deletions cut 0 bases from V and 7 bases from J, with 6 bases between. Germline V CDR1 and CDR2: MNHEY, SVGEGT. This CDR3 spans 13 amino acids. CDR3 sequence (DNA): TGTGCCAGCAGTTACTCGATGGTCGGGGAGCTGTTTTTT. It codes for CASSYSMVGELFF.

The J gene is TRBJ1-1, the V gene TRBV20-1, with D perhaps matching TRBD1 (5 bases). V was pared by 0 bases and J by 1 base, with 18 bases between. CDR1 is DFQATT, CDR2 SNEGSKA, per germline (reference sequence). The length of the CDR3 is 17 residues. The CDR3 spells CSARDYWRQTKNTEAFF. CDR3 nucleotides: TGCAGTGCTAGAGATTATTGGCGACAGACCAAGAACACTGAAGCTTTCTTT.

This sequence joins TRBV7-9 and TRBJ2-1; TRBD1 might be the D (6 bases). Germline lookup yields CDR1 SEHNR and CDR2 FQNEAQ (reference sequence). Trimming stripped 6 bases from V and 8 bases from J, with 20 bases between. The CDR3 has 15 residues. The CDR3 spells CASRIAGVMSYEQFF. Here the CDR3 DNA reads TGTGCCAGCAGGATAGCAGGGGTGATGTCTTATGAGCAGTTCTTC.

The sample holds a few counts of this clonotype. In DNA form, the CDR3 reads TGTGCCAGCAGTTACTCTGTTAGCTCTGGAAACACCATATATTTT. Translated: CASSYSVSSGNTIYF. This chain uses TRBV6-5 with TRBJ1-3; D not certain. Germline V gene lookup returns CDR1 MNHEY and CDR2 SVGAGI. There are 15 residues in the CDR3. V was clipped by 0 bases and J by 0 bases, with 6 bases between them.

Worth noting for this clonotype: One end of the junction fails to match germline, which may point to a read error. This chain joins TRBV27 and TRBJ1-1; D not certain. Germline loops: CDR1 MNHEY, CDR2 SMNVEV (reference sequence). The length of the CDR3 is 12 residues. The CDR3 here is CTSSLRRLVAFF. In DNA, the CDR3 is TGTACCAGCAGTTTGAGGAGGCTAGTAGCTTTCTTT.

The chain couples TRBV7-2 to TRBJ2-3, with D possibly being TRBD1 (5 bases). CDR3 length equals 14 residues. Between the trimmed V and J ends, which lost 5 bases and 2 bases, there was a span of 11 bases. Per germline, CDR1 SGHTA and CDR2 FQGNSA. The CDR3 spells CASSMDTYTDTQYF. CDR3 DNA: TGTGCCAGCAGCATGGACACCTACACAGATACGCAGTATTTT.

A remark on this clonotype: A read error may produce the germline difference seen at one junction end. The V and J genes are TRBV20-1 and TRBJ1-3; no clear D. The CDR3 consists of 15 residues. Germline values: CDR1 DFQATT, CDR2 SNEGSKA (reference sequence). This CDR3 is CNASPSGLSGNTIYF. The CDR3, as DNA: TGCAATGCTAGTCCATCAGGCCTCTCTGGAAACACCATATATTTT.

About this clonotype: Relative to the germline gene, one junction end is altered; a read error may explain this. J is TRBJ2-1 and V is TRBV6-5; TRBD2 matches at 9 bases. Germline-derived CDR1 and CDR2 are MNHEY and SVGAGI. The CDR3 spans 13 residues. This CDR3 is CASSGSSCNEQFF. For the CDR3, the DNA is TGTGCCAGTAGCGGGAGCTCCTGCAATGAGCAGTTCTTC.